This TCR beta chain originates from a study of identical twins. General study findings and limits: Alpha sequences that were out-of-frame and twin-shared showed an excess of low generation probability.

The CDR3 has 12 amino acids. Trimming took off 7 bases at V and 6 bases at J, with 12 bases between the two ends. The germline V gene encodes CDR1 MNHEY and CDR2 SVGEGT. Note on this clonotype: Its matching antigen is unknown.

Each CDR3 protein gets one entry after TCRdb re-called the 5' RACE reads with MiXCR. Of 1,800,000 or so distinct CDR3 sequences in the sample, less than 35% are singletons; the top ten hold more than 0.25%. The source of this sequence is a newborn girl in good health. The sequenced sample was cord blood. This chain connects TRBV6-2 or TRBV6-3 to TRBJ1-1; possible D gene TRBD1, 5 bases. This CDR3 is CASTRGGAEAFF. The DNA of the CDR3 is TGTGCCAGCACCCGCGGAGGGGCTGAAGCTTTCTTT.